These 19 T cell receptor beta chains share one sample of origin, sequenced in a study of response to subunit inactivated influenza vaccine. TCRdb reanalysed the RT-PCR reads using MiXCR and keeps one entry per CDR3 protein. Counted here are about 520,000 distinct CDR3 sequences, approximately 24% occurring once; the ten biggest clones make up 1.9%. The material was CD4+ T cells sorted from PBMCs, obtained roughly 5 days after vaccination. The receptors were sampled from a man aged 45-65 years who received an inactivated influenza vaccine.

The rearrangement joins TRBV4-2 to TRBJ1-4; D unresolved. V dropped 0 bases and J dropped 1 base, with 6 bases sitting between them. The CDR3 extends over 15 amino acids. Germline lookup yields CDR1 LGHNA and CDR2 YNFKEQ. The DNA for the CDR3 is TGTGCCAGCAGCCAAGATTGGCAAACTAATGAAAAACTGTTTTTT. Encoded protein: CASSQDWQTNEKLFF.

This chain connects TRBV12-5 to TRBJ2-7; 7 bases are a match to TRBD2. The trim removed 1 base at V and 2 bases at J, leaving 2 bases unmatched. This CDR3 has 14 amino acids. Germline loops: CDR1 LGHNT, CDR2 FRNRAP. In nucleotides, the CDR3 is TGTGCTAGTGGTTTGGCCCGGGGGGCCTACGAGCAGTACTTC. Translation gives CASGLARGAYEQYF.

J is TRBJ2-3 and V is TRBV11-2, with TRBD2 matching over 8 bases. Germline trimming cut 2 bases from V and 2 bases from J; bases unmatched to any gene: 9. Germline V lookup: CDR1 SGHAT, CDR2 FQNNGV. The CDR3 contains 17 residues. The CDR3 DNA reads as TGTGCCAGCAGCTTACGAGCCGCGGGGGGCTACACAGATACGCAGTATTTT. This encodes CASSLRAAGGYTDTQYF. The full variable domain, in which reference TRBV11-2 and TRBJ2-3 provide the parts outside the CDR3, is EAGVAQSPRYKIIEKRQSVAFWCNPISGHATLYWYQQILGQGPKLLIQFQNNGVVDDSQLPKDRFSAERLKGVDSTLKIQPAKLEDSAVYLCASSLRAAGGYTDTQYFGPGTRLTVL.

Only a few counts were recorded for this clonotype. The chain couples TRBV5-5 to TRBJ1-4; unclear D gene. V was shortened by 6 bases and J by 0 bases, with 9 bases between the two germline ends. The CDR3 extends over 14 amino acids. Germline-derived CDR1 and CDR2 are SGHKS and YYEKEE (reference sequence). Here the CDR3 DNA reads TGTGCCAGCACTCGTCAGGCAACTAATGAAAAACTGTTTTTT. Encoded protein: CASTRQATNEKLFF. Variable domain in full (rest from reference TRBV5-5 and TRBJ1-4): DAGVTQSPTHLIKTRGQQVTLRCSPISGHKSVSWYQQVLGQGPQFIFQYYEKEERGRGNFPDRFSARQFPNYSSELNVNALLLGDSALYLCASTRQATNEKLFFGSGTQLSVL.

This clonotype was seen a handful of times. This sequence joins TRBV6-1 and TRBJ2-7; D gene uncertain. Per the germline V gene, CDR1 is MNHNS and CDR2 is SASEGT. The CDR3 loop spans 15 amino acids. With 3 bases removed from V and 2 bases from J, the gap between germline ends came to 14 bases. DNA for the CDR3: TGTGCCAGCAGTGATATACGTAACAGACCCTACGAGCAGTACTTC. Protein product: CASSDIRNRPYEQYF.

This clonotype was picked up a small number of times. The chain carries TRBV7-9 and TRBJ2-3; D ambiguous. V shed 5 bases and J shed 6 bases, with 21 bases lying between them. CDR1 and CDR2 from the germline V gene are SEHNR and FQNEAQ (reference sequence). The CDR3 has 16 residues. For the CDR3, the DNA is TGTGCCAGCAGCCCCCAAGGCCCGGGCCGTGCGGATACGCAGTATTTT. As protein: CASSPQGPGRADTQYF.

The chain is built from TRBV28 and TRBJ2-5, with 7 bases fitting TRBD2. Germline assignment: CDR1 MDHEN and CDR2 SYDVKM. V dropped 2 bases and J dropped 5; count of bases not matched to a gene: 8. The CDR3 runs to 15 residues. CDR3 loop: CASSLGGDPRETQYF. DNA of the CDR3: TGTGCCAGCAGTTTAGGGGGGGACCCTCGGGAGACCCAGTACTTC.

The V and J genes are TRBV12-3 or TRBV12-4 and TRBJ2-3; 7 bases align to TRBD1. The ends lost 3 bases at V and 4 bases at J; junction bases unmatched: 7. The length of the CDR3 is 15 residues. CDR3 residues: CASSLGPQGADTQYF. CDR3 bases: TGTGCCAGCAGTTTGGGACCTCAGGGGGCAGATACGCAGTATTTT.

This clonotype came up a few times. The gene calls are TRBV29-1 and TRBJ2-7, with 12 bases fitting TRBD2. Germline loops: CDR1 SQVTM, CDR2 ANQGSEA. CDR3 length: 15 amino acids. V gave up 5 bases and J gave up 6 bases; unmatched junction bases: 11. The CDR3 DNA reads as TGCAGCGTTATGACTAGCGGGAGTGAGCAGGGCGAGCAGTACTTC. Protein: CSVMTSGSEQGEQYF.

J is TRBJ2-2 and V is TRBV24-1; D is possibly TRBD1 (6 bases). The V end lost 7 bases, the J end lost 8 bases, and 13 bases lay between the germline ends. The CDR3 has 13 amino acids. Looked up from germline, CDR1 is KGHDR and CDR2 is SFDVKD. The CDR3 is CATSRDTLGELFF. The CDR3 nucleotides read TGTGCCACCAGCCGGGACACTTTGGGGGAGCTGTTTTTT.

This clonotype was detected a few times. This sequence joins TRBV5-1 and TRBJ2-3; D tentatively fits TRBD1 or TRBD2 (5 bases each). V was shortened by 1 base and J by 2 bases, with 11 bases between the two germline ends. Germline-derived CDR1 and CDR2 are SGHRS and YFSETQ. The CDR3 spans 15 residues. Here the CDR3 DNA reads TGCGCCAGCAGCTTGAACGGGGCCCCCACAGATACGCAGTATTTT. Translation gives CASSLNGAPTDTQYF.

In its sample, this clonotype was seen many times. In DNA form, the CDR3 reads TGTGCCAGCAGACTCCCTGGGACAGAGCAGTTCTTC. It specifies CASRLPGTEQFF. The chain employs TRBV12-3 or TRBV12-4 and TRBJ2-1; the D gene is possibly TRBD1 (6 bases). This CDR3 comprises 12 residues. Trimming took 6 bases from V and 10 from J, leaving 13 bases between them.

J is TRBJ2-7 and V is TRBV25-1; 8 bases map to TRBD2. Germline-derived CDR1 and CDR2 are MGHDK and SYGVNS. This CDR3 is built from 13 residues. J lost 5 bases, V lost 4 bases, and 4 bases had no gene match. This CDR3 is CASSGRLANEQYF. The DNA of the CDR3 is TGTGCCAGCAGTGGACGACTAGCGAACGAGCAGTACTTC.

The chain links TRBV11-2 to TRBJ1-2, with D possibly TRBD1 on 5 matching bases. The germline V gene has CDR1 SGHAT and CDR2 FQNNGV. The V gene lost 6 bases and the J gene lost 3 bases, with 17 bases spanning the gap. The CDR3 is made up of 15 amino acids. The CDR3 region has the DNA TGTGCCAGCAGAGACAGTCGACGGAGGGACTATGGCTACACCTTC. Protein sequence: CASRDSRRRDYGYTF.

This clonotype came up many times. The chain carries TRBV20-1 and TRBJ2-3; 10 nucleotides align to TRBD1. V shed 6 bases, J shed 5 bases, and the junction held 8 bases outside the gene matches. The germline V gene has CDR1 DFQATT and CDR2 SNEGSKA (reference sequence). The CDR3 runs to 14 residues. The CDR3 sequence: CSARQGAREDTQYF. CDR3 in DNA: TGCAGTGCCAGACAGGGGGCGCGTGAAGATACGCAGTATTTT.

This chain uses TRBV27 with TRBJ1-2; D may be TRBD1 (5 bases). From germline, CDR1 is MNHEY and CDR2 SMNVEV (reference sequence). CDR3 length equals 14 residues. Trimming removed 3 bases at V and 2 bases at J, with 10 bases between. As DNA, the CDR3 is TGTGCCAGCAGTTTTCGAAGGGGCAACTATGGCTACACCTTC. Residues: CASSFRRGNYGYTF.

V is TRBV12-3 or TRBV12-4 and J is TRBJ2-7, with a tentative D call TRBD2 (6 bases). V was pared by 0 bases and J by 6 bases, with 9 bases between. The length of the CDR3 is 13 residues. The CDR3: CASSLARRAEQYF. The CDR3, as DNA: TGTGCCAGCAGTTTAGCAAGGAGGGCCGAGCAGTACTTC.

This clonotype has more than one count but fewer than ten. V and J are TRBV21-1 and TRBJ1-3. TRBV21-1 is noted as a pseudogene. This CDR3 contains 16 residues. The CDR3 DNA reads TGTGCCAGCAGCAAAGCAGGCAGAGCCTCTGGAAACACCATATATTTT. Translation: CASSKAGRASGNTIYF.

This chain joins TRBV7-2 and TRBJ2-7; 11 nucleotides align to TRBD2. Looked up from germline, CDR1 is SGHTA and CDR2 is FQGNSA. There are 16 residues in the CDR3. The V gene end was trimmed by 3 bases and the J gene end by 2 bases; junction bases not matched to a gene: 6. The CDR3 nucleotides read TGTGCCAGCAGCTTTACCGGGACTAGCGGCACCTACGAGCAGTACTTC. Protein sequence: CASSFTGTSGTYEQYF.